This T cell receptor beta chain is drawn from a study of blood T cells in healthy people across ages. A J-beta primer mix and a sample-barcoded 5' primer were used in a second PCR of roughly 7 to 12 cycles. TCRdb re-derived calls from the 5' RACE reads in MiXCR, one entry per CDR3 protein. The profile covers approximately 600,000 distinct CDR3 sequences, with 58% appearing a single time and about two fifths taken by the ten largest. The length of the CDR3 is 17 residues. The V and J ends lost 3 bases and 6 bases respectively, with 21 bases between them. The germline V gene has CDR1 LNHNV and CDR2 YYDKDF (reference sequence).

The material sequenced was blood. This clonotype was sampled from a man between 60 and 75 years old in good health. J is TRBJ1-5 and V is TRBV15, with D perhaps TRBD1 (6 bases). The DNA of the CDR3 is TGTGCCACCAGCAGTACCGGCGGACAGCCCCCCGGTCAGCCCCAGCATTTT. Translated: CATSSTGGQPPGQPQHF.